Following are 22 T cell receptor beta chains from one sample sequenced in a study of cytomegalovirus exposure and HLA in healthy donors. PCR used 60 Vbeta primers and 13 Jbeta primers. Libraries were prepared by immunoSEQ multiplex PCR; TCRdb keeps only in-frame clonotypes and omits some of them. The sample has 100,000 to 150,000 clones, approximately 17% seen once; the top ten hold less than 3.5%. The specimen sequenced was PBMCs. Receptors were obtained from a female donor in good health and CMV-seropositive.

Only a few counts were recorded for this clone. V is TRBV18 and J is TRBJ1-3; D possibly corresponds to TRBD1 (6 bases). V was pared by 2 bases and J by 0 bases, with 20 bases between. Germline values: CDR1 KGHSH, CDR2 LQKENI. The CDR3 length is 19 residues. This CDR3 is CASSPRVEAGVSSGNTIYF. The CDR3 DNA is TGTGCCAGCTCACCAAGGGTTGAAGCAGGGGTGAGCTCTGGAAACACCATATATTTT.

This clone was recorded a few times. The J gene is TRBJ2-1, the V gene TRBV28; maybe TRBD2 (6 bases). The CDR3 extends over 17 amino acids. The germline gives CDR1 MDHEN, CDR2 SYDVKM. Trimming shortened V by 2 bases and J by 8 bases, and 22 bases separated the two germline ends. This chain's CDR3 is CASSLGSGTYKADEQFF. The CDR3 DNA reads as TGTGCCAGCAGTTTAGGGTCCGGGACTTACAAAGCGGATGAGCAGTTCTTC.

V gene TRBV6-5 combines with J gene TRBJ2-7, with TRBD2 matching 7 bases. Per germline, CDR1 MNHEY and CDR2 SVGAGI. The trim removed 8 bases at V and 7 bases at J, leaving 14 bases unmatched. This CDR3 region has 14 residues. CDR3 DNA sequence: TGTGCCAGCCTCGGCATGCCTAGCGGTTTGGAGCAGTACTTC. Translating gives CASLGMPSGLEQYF.

The chain uses TRBV4-3 and TRBJ1-2; D call uncertain. From germline, CDR1 is LGHNA and CDR2 YSLEER. V was pared by 4 bases and J by 4 bases, with 19 bases between. This CDR3 region has 16 residues. CDR3 amino acids: CASSRGTDTIVYGYTF. CDR3 DNA sequence: TGCGCCAGCAGCCGTGGAACAGATACAATAGTCTATGGCTACACCTTC.

The J gene is TRBJ1-3, the V gene TRBV25-1, with TRBD1 as a possible D gene (6 bases). CDR3 length: 16 amino acids. The V end lost 6 bases, the J end lost 0 bases, and 15 bases lay between the germline ends. Germline CDR1 MGHDK, CDR2 SYGVNS. CDR3 bases: TGTGCCAGCAGGGTGGGGGGGACAAACTCTGGAAACACCATATATTTT. Its protein is CASRVGGTNSGNTIYF.

The chain links TRBV4-1 to TRBJ2-1; 12 bases agree with TRBD2. The CDR3 consists of 17 residues. V lost 2 bases, J lost 0 bases, and 2 bases stayed unmatched. Germline V lookup: CDR1 MGHRA, CDR2 YSYEKL. CDR3 bases: TGCGCCAGCAGCCAAACGACTAGCGGGGGCTCCTACAATGAGCAGTTCTTC. Encoded protein: CASSQTTSGGSYNEQFF.

This sequence joins TRBV25-1 and TRBJ2-4, with 7 bases aligning to TRBD1. The CDR3 contains 14 residues. V lost 5 bases and J lost 8; bases outside the gene matches: 9. The germline gives CDR1 MGHDK, CDR2 SYGVNS. This CDR3 reads CASSLTGSGYIQYF. CDR3 nucleotide sequence: TGTGCCAGCAGTTTGACAGGGAGTGGGTACATTCAGTACTTC.

This clone occurred a few times. The chain recombines TRBV7-2 with TRBJ2-5, with a weak D call TRBD2 (7 bases). V lost 4 bases to trimming and J lost 2 bases, with 14 bases between them. Germline V CDR1 and CDR2: SGHTA, FQGNSA. The CDR3 extends over 15 amino acids. The CDR3 protein is CASSSGLTGQETQYF. The CDR3, as DNA: TGTGCCAGCAGCTCGGGACTAACAGGGCAAGAGACCCAGTACTTC.

For this clone: Other nucleotide sequences from this sample produce the same CDR3. The rearrangement uses TRBV9 and TRBJ2-7; possibly TRBD2 for D (6 bases). The V end lost 0 bases, the J end lost 1 base, and 8 bases lay between the germline ends. Germline CDR1 and CDR2: SGDLS and YYNGEE. This CDR3 is built from 14 residues. This CDR3 reads CASSVGRGSYEQYF. CDR3 DNA sequence: TGTGCCAGCAGCGTAGGGAGGGGATCCTACGAGCAGTACTTC.

This sequence joins TRBV21-1 and TRBJ1-2; the table calls TRBD1, which could not be checked here. TRBV21-1 is marked as a pseudogene. The CDR3 runs to 15 residues. The DNA of the CDR3 is TGTGCCAGCAGCCGTGACAGGGACCTTGGCGGAGGCTACACCTTC. Protein sequence: CASSRDRDLGGGYTF.

The chain joins TRBV7-9 to TRBJ1-3; 11 nucleotides align to TRBD1. Germline CDR1 is SEHNR and CDR2 is FQNEAQ (reference sequence). Trimming at V came to 11 bases and at J to 2 bases, leaving 11 bases not matched to a gene. The CDR3 has 16 amino acids. CDR3: CAYIIGTGGTGNTIYF. For the CDR3, the DNA is TGTGCCTATATCATAGGGACAGGGGGTACTGGAAACACCATATATTTT.

J is TRBJ1-5 and V is TRBV19; tentative D call: TRBD1 (5 bases). With 5 bases removed from V and 6 bases from J, the gap between germline ends came to 17 bases. Germline V gene lookup returns CDR1 LNHDA and CDR2 SQIVND (reference sequence). There are 15 residues in the CDR3. Here the CDR3 reads CASSLESWGTQPQHF. The CDR3 DNA sequence: TGTGCCAGTAGTCTCGAAAGCTGGGGCACTCAGCCCCAGCATTTT.

The chain is built from TRBV5-4 and TRBJ2-7; possible D gene TRBD1, 6 bases. Germline CDR1 is SGHNT and CDR2 is YYREEE (reference sequence). V dropped 0 bases and J dropped 0 bases, with 10 bases sitting between them. There are 15 residues in the CDR3. The CDR3 spells CASSLDQGPSYEQYF. Here the CDR3 DNA reads TGTGCCAGCAGCTTGGATCAGGGGCCCTCCTACGAGCAGTACTTC.

The chain couples TRBV5-1 to TRBJ2-7, with D hard to call. In germline, CDR1 is SGHRS, CDR2 YFSETQ. Deletions cut 0 bases from V and 5 bases from J, with 3 bases between. This CDR3 comprises 11 residues. CDR3 in amino acids: CASSLGDEQYF. DNA for the CDR3: TGCGCCAGCAGCTTGGGCGACGAGCAGTACTTC.

In its sample, this clone was seen a few times. The J gene is TRBJ2-7, the V gene TRBV29-1; D not resolved. Germline V gene data show CDR1 as SQVTM and CDR2 as ANQGSEA. CDR3 length equals 13 residues. The ends were cut back, 1 base at V and 2 bases at J, with 9 bases in the middle. CDR3 residues: CSVEGGRPYEQYF. The CDR3 DNA reads TGCAGCGTTGAAGGCGGCAGACCCTACGAGCAGTACTTC.

The table lists this clone with a few counts. The chain couples TRBV10-1 to TRBJ1-1; 8 bases map to TRBD1. The CDR3 covers 13 residues. Germline V gene lookup returns CDR1 WNHNN and CDR2 SYGVQD (reference sequence). V was clipped by 7 bases and J by 3 bases; unmatched bases: 4. CDR3 protein: CASKGQGHTEAFF. The CDR3 coding sequence is TGCGCCAGCAAAGGACAGGGCCACACTGAAGCTTTCTTT.

This clone was counted between two and nine times. V is TRBV27 and J is TRBJ2-4; TRBD2 agrees at 15 bases. CDR1 is MNHEY and CDR2 is SMNVEV in the germline V gene (reference sequence). CDR3 size: 16 residues. V dropped 4 bases and J dropped 9; count of bases not matched to a gene: 7. CDR3 protein: CASSSMGLAGGVIQYF. As DNA, the CDR3 is TGTGCCAGCAGTTCGATGGGACTAGCGGGAGGAGTCATTCAGTACTTC.

This clone was observed a handful of times. CDR3 bases: TGTGCCAGCTCGCCGACAGGGAACAGCAATCAGCCCCAGCATTTT. This encodes CASSPTGNSNQPQHF. This chain links TRBV18 with TRBJ1-5; TRBD1 aligns across 7 bases. Germline V gene lookup returns CDR1 KGHSH and CDR2 LQKENI. CDR3 length equals 15 residues. J was trimmed by 1 base and V by 6 bases; bases with no gene match: 6. Based on the CDR3 plus reference TRBV18 and TRBJ1-5, the full variable domain is NAGVMQNPRHLVRRRGQEARLRCSPMKGHSHVYWYRQLPEEGLKFMVYLQKENIIDESGMPKERFSAEFPKEGPSILRIQQVVRGDSAAYFCASSPTGNSNQPQHFGDGTRLSIL.

This clone has a handful of counts. CDR3: CASSESGRGHEKLFF. The CDR3 DNA reads TGTGCCAGCAGTGAATCGGGCAGGGGGCATGAAAAACTGTTTTTT. This chain links TRBV2 with TRBJ1-4; 8 bases agree with TRBD1. This CDR3 is built from 15 residues. CDR1 is SNHLY and CDR2 is FYNNEI in the germline V gene. The trim removed 2 bases at V and 6 bases at J, leaving 5 bases unmatched. Based on the CDR3 plus reference TRBV2 and TRBJ1-4, the full variable domain is EPEVTQTPSHQVTQMGQEVILRCVPISNHLYFYWYRQILGQKVEFLVSFYNNEISEKSEIFDDQFSVERPDGSNFTLKIRSTKLEDSAMYFCASSESGRGHEKLFFGSGTQLSVL.

The chain joins TRBV4-2 to TRBJ2-3; the D gene is possibly TRBD2 (7 bases). The CDR3 spans 16 residues. In germline, CDR1 is LGHNA, CDR2 YNFKEQ. V was clipped by 5 bases and J by 0 bases, with 15 bases between them. CDR3 nucleotide sequence: TGTGCCAGCAGCAACAAGGGGGGGGGAAGCACAGATACGCAGTATTTT. Amino acids: CASSNKGGGSTDTQYF.

V is TRBV7-2 and J is TRBJ1-2; 7 positions agree with TRBD1. The CDR3 length is 13 residues. In germline, CDR1 is SGHTA, CDR2 FQGNSA. V was pared by 1 base and J by 8 bases, with 4 bases of the junction left unmatched. For the CDR3, the DNA is TGTGCCAGCAGCTTAGGGCAGGGGGGAGGCTACACCTTC. It yields the protein CASSLGQGGGYTF.

This clone was seen a handful of times. The J gene is TRBJ2-3, the V gene TRBV15; weak D call: TRBD2 (5 bases). V was shortened by 1 base and J by 5 bases, with 7 bases between the two germline ends. Germline V gene data show CDR1 as LNHNV and CDR2 as YYDKDF (reference sequence). The CDR3 sequence is 13 residues long. CDR3 amino acids: CATSRGSGDTQYF. CDR3 DNA sequence: TGTGCCACCAGCAGAGGGAGCGGAGATACGCAGTATTTT.